One sample yielded the 24 T cell receptor beta chains listed below, sequenced in a study of response to subunit inactivated influenza vaccine. TCRdb redid the calling of the RT-PCR reads with MiXCR, one entry per CDR3 protein. The table records over 400,000 distinct CDR3 sequences, over 9.5% of them present only once. This material consisted of PBMCs from blood, taken more than 35 days after vaccination. Receptors originate from a man aged 50 to 59 who received an inactivated influenza vaccine.

This clonotype was seen a few times. The V and J genes are TRBV28 and TRBJ2-5, with TRBD2 identical over 7 bases. CDR3 length equals 13 residues. The ends lost 7 bases at V and 0 bases at J; junction bases unmatched: 2. The V gene's germline CDR1 is MDHEN and CDR2 SYDVKM. The CDR3 sequence: CASNGGYQETQYF. DNA of the CDR3: TGTGCCAGCAACGGGGGGTACCAAGAGACCCAGTACTTC.

This chain joins TRBV20-1 and TRBJ1-6, with 9 bases aligning to TRBD1. The CDR3 length is 14 residues. After removal of 3 bases from V and 10 bases from J, the junction contained 7 bases not matched to a gene. The germline gives CDR1 DFQATT, CDR2 SNEGSKA (reference sequence). CDR3 in DNA: TGCAGTGCTAGCCCGGACAGGGGTAGATCACCCCTCCACTTT. As protein: CSASPDRGRSPLHF.

Ten or more counts support this clonotype. The chain links TRBV10-3 to TRBJ2-1; 11 nucleotides align to TRBD2. There are 16 residues in the CDR3. V dropped 4 bases and J dropped 3; count of bases not matched to a gene: 5. Germline V gene sequence: CDR1 ENHRY, CDR2 SYGVKD. The CDR3 sequence: CAISAASGRYYNEQFF. CDR3 DNA: TGTGCCATCAGTGCGGCTAGCGGGAGGTACTACAATGAGCAGTTCTTC.

V and J are TRBV5-1 and TRBJ1-2, with D maybe TRBD1 (5 bases). The CDR3 runs 15 residues. Germline V gene lookup returns CDR1 SGHRS and CDR2 YFSETQ. V was shortened by 5 bases and J by 4 bases, with 18 bases between the two germline ends. The CDR3 nucleotides are TGCGCCAGCAGTCCCGAGGGGAGGGAAACCTATGGCTACACCTTC. Its protein product is CASSPEGRETYGYTF.

A few counts support this clonotype. The V gene is TRBV5-1, the J gene TRBJ2-2, with D unresolved. This CDR3 is built from 15 residues. V was clipped by 1 base and J by 2 bases, with 9 bases between them. The germline V gene has CDR1 SGHRS and CDR2 YFSETQ. The CDR3: CASSLTSVNTGELFF. The CDR3 coding sequence is TGCGCCAGCAGCTTGACCTCTGTAAACACCGGGGAGCTGTTTTTT.

In its sample, this clonotype was seen a few times. The rearrangement uses TRBV20-1 and TRBJ2-5, with a weak D call TRBD2 (5 bases). Germline loops: CDR1 DFQATT, CDR2 SNEGSKA (reference sequence). The V end was cut by 6 bases, the J end by 2 bases, with 10 bases between. The CDR3 is 12 amino acids. CDR3 coding DNA: TGCAGTGCCAAGAGAGGGCAAGAGACCCAGTACTTC. Amino acids: CSAKRGQETQYF.

The chain couples TRBV24-1 to TRBJ2-6, with D maybe TRBD2 (5 bases). Looked up from germline, CDR1 is KGHDR and CDR2 is SFDVKD. Trimming removed 0 bases from V and 2 bases from J, with 16 bases in between. The CDR3 runs 19 residues. DNA of the CDR3: TGTGCCACCAGTGATTTGTCGGAGGCCATCGGAGCTGGGGCCAACGTCCTGACTTTC. The encoded protein is CATSDLSEAIGAGANVLTF.

This clonotype was recorded a few times. This chain uses TRBV6-2 or TRBV6-3 with TRBJ2-1, with a tentative D call TRBD1 (6 bases). Trimming removed 1 base from V and 6 bases from J, with 28 bases in between. CDR1 and CDR2 (germline): MNHEY, SVGEGT. The CDR3 is 20 residues long. The CDR3 reads CASSYFLSPQTGLSLNEQFF. Written as DNA, the CDR3 is TGTGCCAGCAGTTACTTCCTCTCCCCCCAGACAGGATTGAGCCTCAATGAGCAGTTCTTC.

The sample holds a few counts of this clonotype. The chain couples TRBV10-3 to TRBJ2-5; perhaps TRBD2 as D (7 bases). V gave up 6 bases and J gave up 2 bases, with 19 bases separating them. Germline V gene data show CDR1 as ENHRY and CDR2 as SYGVKD. The CDR3 runs to 16 residues. CDR3 coding DNA: TGTGCCATCAGCCCATCTAGCGGAGGGGGGCAAGAGACCCAGTACTTC. Its translation: CAISPSSGGGQETQYF.

In its sample, this clonotype was seen a few times. The rearrangement joins TRBV4-2 to TRBJ2-1; TRBD2 agrees at 7 bases. With V trimmed by 0 bases and J by 5 bases, 13 bases remained unmatched. The length of the CDR3 is 18 residues. Germline assignment: CDR1 LGHNA and CDR2 YNFKEQ. This CDR3 reads CASSQEFGAGLADNEQFF. The CDR3 nucleotides read TGTGCCAGCAGCCAAGAGTTTGGGGCGGGGCTAGCGGACAATGAGCAGTTCTTC.

This clonotype has a count of ten or more. V is TRBV6-1 and J is TRBJ1-2; TRBD1 aligns across 9 bases. The CDR3 length is 16 residues. CDR1 is MNHNS and CDR2 is SASEGT in the germline V gene. The J segment lost 8 bases and the V segment lost 6 bases, leaving 16 bases of the junction unmatched. CDR3 coding DNA: TGTGCCAGCAGCAACGACAGGGGGGCGATGGTTGGCGGCTACACCTTC. Its protein is CASSNDRGAMVGGYTF.

In this sample, this clonotype turned up a few times. This chain connects TRBV12-3 or TRBV12-4 to TRBJ2-6, with D possibly being TRBD2 (6 bases). The CDR3 totals 16 residues. The V end lost 8 bases, the J end lost 0 bases, and 14 bases lay between the germline ends. CDR3 nucleotides: TGTGCCAGCCCAATAGCGGTTAGCTCTGGGGCCAACGTCCTGACTTTC. Encoded protein: CASPIAVSSGANVLTF.

This clonotype has more than one count but fewer than ten. The rearrangement uses TRBV12-3 or TRBV12-4 and TRBJ2-5, with TRBD2 matching 14 bases. The CDR3 consists of 16 residues. V gave up 6 bases and J gave up 4 bases; unmatched junction bases: 7. The CDR3 loop is CASSVGLAGVRETQYF. CDR3 DNA: TGTGCCAGCAGCGTGGGACTAGCGGGGGTTCGAGAGACCCAGTACTTC.

J is TRBJ2-3 and V is TRBV7-9, with 7 bases identical to TRBD2. The length of the CDR3 is 16 residues. J gave up 2 bases and V 7 bases, and 12 bases lay outside the gene matches. Germline-derived CDR1 and CDR2 are SEHNR and FQNEAQ (reference sequence). Here the CDR3 reads CASTILASLLTDTQYF. The CDR3 region has the DNA TGTGCCAGCACCATACTAGCGTCCTTACTCACAGATACGCAGTATTTT.

This clonotype was seen more than once but under ten times. V usage is TRBV4-3 and J usage is TRBJ1-1; perhaps TRBD1 as D (6 bases). V gave up 4 bases and J gave up 1 base, with 7 bases separating them. Germline CDR1 and CDR2: LGHNA and YSLEER. This CDR3 has 13 residues. The CDR3 DNA sequence: TGCGCCAGCAGCCCAGGGGAGAACACTGAAGCTTTCTTT. Translated, it gives CASSPGENTEAFF.

This sequence joins TRBV6-2 or TRBV6-3 and TRBJ2-3; D gene uncertain. From germline, CDR1 is MNHEY and CDR2 SVGEGT. Trimming took 1 base from V and 5 from J, leaving 13 bases between them. This CDR3 has 15 residues. The CDR3 sequence is CASSYFEGFLDTQYF. The CDR3 DNA reads as TGTGCCAGCAGTTACTTCGAAGGGTTTCTAGATACGCAGTATTTT.

This clonotype occurred a few times. The chain couples TRBV5-6 to TRBJ2-2, with D perhaps TRBD2 (6 bases). V lost 4 bases and J lost 2, with 18 bases in between. The CDR3 totals 17 residues. Looked up from germline, CDR1 is SGHDT and CDR2 is YYEEEE. The CDR3 nucleotides read TGTGCCAGCAGCCTGACGTACGGGGGATTTAACACCGGGGAGCTGTTTTTT. Protein sequence: CASSLTYGGFNTGELFF.

The V gene is TRBV6-5, the J gene TRBJ2-5, with 9 positions matching TRBD1. With V trimmed by 4 bases and J by 2 bases, 5 bases remained unmatched. This CDR3 is 15 amino acids long. Germline V gives CDR1 MNHEY, CDR2 SVGAGI. CDR3 nucleotide sequence: TGTGCCAGCAGTTCCAACAGGGGGCGTCAAGAGACCCAGTACTTC. This encodes CASSSNRGRQETQYF.

This clonotype has a count of ten or more. CDR3 sequence reads: CASSQVGQAGTQYF. The CDR3 coding sequence is TGTGCCAGCAGCCAAGTCGGACAGGCTGGAACGCAGTATTTT. The V and J genes are TRBV3-1 and TRBJ2-3, with 7 bases aligning to TRBD1. Germline CDR1 reads LGHDT; CDR2 reads YNNKEL (reference sequence). V shed 1 base and J 9 bases; nucleotides not matched to a gene: 7. The CDR3 has 14 residues.

This clonotype has only a few counts. The rearrangement links TRBV18 to TRBJ2-7; a possible D gene is TRBD2 (6 bases). The CDR3 runs to 16 residues. CDR1 is KGHSH and CDR2 is LQKENI in the germline V gene. V was cut by 2 bases and J by 0 bases, with 14 bases left in between. CDR3 region: CASSPALASASYEQYF. The CDR3 region has the DNA TGTGCCAGCTCACCAGCGCTGGCTAGCGCCTCCTACGAGCAGTACTTC.

This clonotype was recorded at least ten times. V gene TRBV28 combines with J gene TRBJ1-1; 8 nucleotides line up with TRBD1. The germline CDR1 and CDR2 sequences are MDHEN and SYDVKM. This CDR3 has 16 residues. The V segment lost 5 bases and the J segment 1 base; nucleotides outside the gene matches: 9. In DNA form, the CDR3 reads TGTGCCAGCAGTCGGCCCCGGGACAGGTCGAACACTGAAGCTTTCTTT. Translation gives CASSRPRDRSNTEAFF.

CDR3 amino acids: CASSGGRRSRETQYF. The CDR3 DNA sequence: TGTGCCAGCAGCGGAGGGCGAAGGTCAAGAGAGACCCAGTACTTC. The rearrangement joins TRBV6-8 to TRBJ2-5; maybe TRBD2 (6 bases). The length of the CDR3 is 15 residues. Germline CDR1 and CDR2: MNHGY and SAAAGT. Trimming took 6 bases from V and 4 from J, leaving 18 bases between them.

At least ten counts were recorded for this clonotype. In DNA, the CDR3 is TGTGCCAGCAGTTACGCCAGGGGACGGTCGGACACTGAAGCTTTCTTT. This encodes CASSYARGRSDTEAFF. The chain uses TRBV12-3 or TRBV12-4 and TRBJ1-1; maybe TRBD1 (6 bases). The CDR3 runs to 16 residues. The V end lost 4 bases, the J end lost 3 bases, and 18 bases lay between the germline ends.

This clonotype has only a few counts. The rearrangement uses TRBV7-2 and TRBJ2-7; weak D call: TRBD1 (6 bases). V gave up 2 bases and J gave up 3 bases, with 11 bases separating them. CDR1 is SGHTA, CDR2 FQGNSA, per germline. This CDR3 is 14 amino acids long. The CDR3 region is CASSLSPGVYEQYF. The DNA of the CDR3 is TGTGCCAGCAGCTTAAGTCCAGGGGTCTACGAGCAGTACTTC.